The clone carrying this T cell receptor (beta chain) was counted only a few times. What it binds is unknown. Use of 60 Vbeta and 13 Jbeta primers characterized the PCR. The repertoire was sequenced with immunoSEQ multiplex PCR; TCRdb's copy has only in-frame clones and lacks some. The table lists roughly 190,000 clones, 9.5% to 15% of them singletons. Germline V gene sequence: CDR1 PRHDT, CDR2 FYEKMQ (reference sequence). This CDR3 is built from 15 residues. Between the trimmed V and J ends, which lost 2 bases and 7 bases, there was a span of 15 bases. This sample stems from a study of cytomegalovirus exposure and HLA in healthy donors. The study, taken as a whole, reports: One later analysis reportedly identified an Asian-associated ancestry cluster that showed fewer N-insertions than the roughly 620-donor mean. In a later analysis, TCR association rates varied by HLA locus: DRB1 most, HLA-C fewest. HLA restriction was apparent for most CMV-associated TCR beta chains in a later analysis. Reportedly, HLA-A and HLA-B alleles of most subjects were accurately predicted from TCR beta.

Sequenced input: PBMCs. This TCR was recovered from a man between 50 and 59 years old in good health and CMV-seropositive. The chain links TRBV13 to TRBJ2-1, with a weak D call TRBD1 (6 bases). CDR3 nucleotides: TGTGCCAGCAGCTTAAGAGCGACAGGCTCAAATGAGCAGTTCTTC. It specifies CASSLRATGSNEQFF.